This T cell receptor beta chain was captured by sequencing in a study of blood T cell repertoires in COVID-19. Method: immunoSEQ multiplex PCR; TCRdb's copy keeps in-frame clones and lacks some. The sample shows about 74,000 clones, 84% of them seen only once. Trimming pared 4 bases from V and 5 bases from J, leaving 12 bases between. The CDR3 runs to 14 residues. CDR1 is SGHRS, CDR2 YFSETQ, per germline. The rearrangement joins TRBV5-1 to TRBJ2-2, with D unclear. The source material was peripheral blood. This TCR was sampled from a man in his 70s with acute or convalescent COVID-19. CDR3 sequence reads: CASSPAVQTGELFF. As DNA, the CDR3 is TGCGCCAGCAGCCCGGCCGTACAGACCGGGGAGCTGTTTTTT. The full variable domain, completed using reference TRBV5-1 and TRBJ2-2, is KAGVTQTPRYLIKTRGQQVTLSCSPISGHRSVSWYQQTPGQGLQFLFEYFSETQRNKGNFPGRFSGRQFSNSRSEMNVSTLELGDSALYLCASSPAVQTGELFFGEGSRLTVL.